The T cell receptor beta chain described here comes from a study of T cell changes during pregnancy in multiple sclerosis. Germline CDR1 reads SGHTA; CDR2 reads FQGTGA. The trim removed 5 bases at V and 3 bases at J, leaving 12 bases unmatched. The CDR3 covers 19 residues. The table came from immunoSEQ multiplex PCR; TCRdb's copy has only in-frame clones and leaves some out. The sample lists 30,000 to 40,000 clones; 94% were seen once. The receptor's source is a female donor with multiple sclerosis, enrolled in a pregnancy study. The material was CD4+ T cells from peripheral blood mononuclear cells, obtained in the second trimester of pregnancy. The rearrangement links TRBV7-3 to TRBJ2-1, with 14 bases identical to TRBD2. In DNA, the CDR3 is TGTGCCAGCAGCCCGGACCTCAGACTAGCGGGGGGGAGCTACAATGAGCAGTTCTTC. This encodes CASSPDLRLAGGSYNEQFF. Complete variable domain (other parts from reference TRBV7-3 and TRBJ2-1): GAGVSQTPSNKVTEKGKYVELRCDPISGHTALYWYRQSLGQGPEFLIYFQGTGAADDSGLPNDRFFAVRPEGSVSTLKIQRTERGDSAVYLCASSPDLRLAGGSYNEQFFGPGTRLTVL.